This T cell receptor (beta chain) was captured in a study of T cell repertoires in cytomegalovirus infection (dated by TCRdb to the late 2010s). Turning to the overall study: Peptide stimulations targeted recently identified HLA-C-restricted CMV epitopes, whose presentation resists viral immunomodulation, together with well-studied HLA-B-restricted epitopes. Because public TCR beta signatures pointed to carriage of CMV infection together with the matching HLA type, the HLA type of each donor mattered for the analysis.

As concerns this clonotype: Its target antigen remains unknown. It has no much larger one-base neighbor in the sample; base qualities were not kept.

Findings and caveats that apply to the study as a whole: Carriers of CMV infection plus the relevant HLA type were discriminated by the cumulative frequency of public TCR beta family members in the study cohort and in an independent approximately 400-donor cohort. In the ex vivo response, HLA-C-restricted CMV-specific TCR beta clonotypes were dominant, and in two of eight donors the single most frequent clonotype came from this HLA-C-restricted group.

The sample's treatment or condition, from its label and the paper: in vitro stimulation with specific CMV peptide epitopes to enrich CMV-specific T cells. TCRdb names Illumina HiSeq 1500 as the instrument used. TCRdb applied fastp at Q25 and MiXCR to the public reads, then kept only in-frame beta chains. Identical CDR3 proteins give one entry, which carries the most common genes and DNA. This sample gives about 770,000 distinct CDR3 sequences in total; roughly 28% of them show up just once. The top ten clonotypes cover about 12% of the sample. From its cysteine to its phenylalanine, the CDR3 spans 13 amino acids. The CDR3 DNA has 39 bases and is translated from base 1. The germline V gene yields KGHDR for CDR1 and SFDVKD for CDR2. V lost 10 bases and J lost 0 bases; the stretch between them is 9 bases long.

The sequencing used cultured CD8+ T cells from PBMCs, collected from culture after CMV antigen stimulation. This receptor was identified in a human donor in good health (CMV status not recorded). Some clones in this sample may be carry-over from other donors' samples. Recombination connected TRBV24-1 to TRBJ1-3, with no confident D gene call. The sequenced DNA: TGTGCCACGCAGCGAAGCTCTGGAAACACCATATATTTT. Translated, it gives CATQRSSGNTIYF.